The rows below give T cell receptor beta chains drawn from one sample of a study of cytomegalovirus exposure and HLA in healthy donors. This table comes from immunoSEQ multiplex PCR, and its TCRdb copy is limited to in-frame clones, with some not included. The sample contains 120,000 to 150,000 clones, roughly 75% of which appear only once. Sequenced material: PBMCs. The source is a man aged 35 to 55 in good health and CMV-seropositive. The CDR3 runs from the conserved cysteine through the conserved F or W. D genes are given only for firm matches. Some rows mark clone size as missing; the rest say once, few, many or name a class of expanded clone.

>TRBV27|TRBD1|TRBJ2-7|-
CASSSRTGKIYEQYF
TGTGCCAGCAGTTCCAGGACAGGGAAAATCTACGAGCAGTACTTC
>TRBV4-2|TRBD1|TRBJ1-5|-
CASGDRATSNQPQHF
TGTGCCAGCGGAGACAGGGCGACGAGCAATCAGCCCCAGCATTTT
>TRBV11-3|-|TRBJ1-5|few
CASSLEYQPQHF
TGTGCCAGCAGCTTGGAGTATCAGCCCCAGCATTTT
>TRBV19|-|TRBJ2-1|-
CASSIKAGGSSYNEQFF
TGTGCCAGTAGTATAAAGGCAGGGGGGAGCTCCTACAATGAGCAGTTCTTC
>TRBV5-6|TRBD2|TRBJ2-7|-
CASSFPGLAVGVEQYF
TGTGCCAGCAGCTTTCCGGGACTAGCGGTCGGGGTCGAGCAGTACTTC
>TRBV11-3|TRBD2|TRBJ2-1|few
CASSPTSGRHNEQFF
TGTGCCAGCAGCCCCACTAGCGGGAGACACAATGAGCAGTTCTTC
>TRBV2|-|TRBJ2-7|-
CASSDLGADEQYF
TGTGCCAGCAGTGATCTGGGGGCGGACGAGCAGTACTTC
>TRBV9|-|TRBJ2-5|-
CASSVSGVGETQYF
TGTGCCAGCAGCGTATCAGGGGTAGGCGAGACCCAGTACTTC
>TRBV9|-|TRBJ1-6|-
CASSEDSHNSPLHF
TGTGCCAGCAGCGAGGACAGCCATAATTCACCCCTCCACTTT
>TRBV12-5|TRBD1|TRBJ1-1|-
CASGYTGGAPEAFF
TGTGCTAGTGGTTATACAGGGGGCGCACCTGAAGCTTTCTTT